The 12 T cell receptor beta chains given below trace back to one sample, sequenced in a study of response to subunit inactivated influenza vaccine. TCRdb called the RT-PCR reads again in MiXCR, with one record for every CDR3 protein. The sample carries 530,000 or so distinct CDR3 sequences, about 11% recorded once. The starting material was PBMCs from blood, obtained on the day of vaccination. These receptors were taken from a man in his fifties who received an inactivated influenza vaccine.

This clonotype was counted a few times. V gene TRBV2 combines with J gene TRBJ1-2; TRBD1 matches at 9 bases. Germline CDR1 is SNHLY and CDR2 is FYNNEI. V dropped 6 bases and J dropped 6; count of bases not matched to a gene: 5. There are 13 residues in the CDR3. The CDR3 DNA is TGTGCCAGCAGGCCGGACAGGGGTAATGGCTACACCTTC. Translating gives CASRPDRGNGYTF.

The rearrangement links TRBV6-1 to TRBJ1-1; 8 bases match TRBD1. The CDR3 is 14 amino acids. Trimming cost V 7 bases and J 5 bases; bases outside gene matches: 9. Germline V gives CDR1 MNHNS, CDR2 SASEGT. For the CDR3, the DNA is TGTGCCAGCACCGTAACAGGGACAGGTACTGAAGCTTTCTTT. Encoded protein: CASTVTGTGTEAFF.

In its sample, this clonotype was seen many times. V is TRBV3-1 and J is TRBJ2-3; TRBD2 agrees at 9 bases. CDR1 and CDR2 from the germline V gene are LGHDT and YNNKEL (reference sequence). J was trimmed by 0 bases and V by 1 base; bases with no gene match: 2. The length of the CDR3 is 16 residues. The CDR3 reads CASSQGTSVSTDTQYF. CDR3 DNA: TGTGCCAGCAGCCAAGGGACTAGCGTTAGCACAGATACGCAGTATTTT.

Regarding this clonotype: A junction end diverges from the germline sequence, so it may reflect a read error. The CDR3 DNA follows: TGTACCAGCGGTGGCGGGTATACCTCCGAGCAGTTCTTC. Amino acid sequence: CTSGGGYTSEQFF. J is TRBJ2-1 and V is TRBV25-1; maybe TRBD2 (5 bases). Germline V gene data show CDR1 as MGHDK and CDR2 as SYGVNS. The CDR3 extends over 13 amino acids.

This clonotype was found a few times. This chain connects TRBV7-9 to TRBJ2-5, with D perhaps being TRBD1 or TRBD2 (5 bases each). V lost 5 bases and J lost 5, with 18 bases in between. Germline CDR1 reads SEHNR; CDR2 reads FQNEAQ (reference sequence). There are 15 residues in the CDR3. The CDR3 spells CASSKGTGMMETQYF. The CDR3, as DNA: TGTGCCAGCAGCAAAGGGACGGGGATGATGGAGACCCAGTACTTC.

This clonotype was picked up a small number of times. The chain couples TRBV7-9 to TRBJ2-5; D unresolved. CDR3 size: 15 residues. Germline V gene lookup returns CDR1 SEHNR and CDR2 FQNEAQ (reference sequence). V gave up 3 bases and J gave up 3 bases, with 14 bases separating them. The CDR3 is CASSFIIGSKETQYF. The CDR3 nucleotides are TGTGCCAGCAGCTTTATAATTGGGTCGAAAGAGACCCAGTACTTC.

This clonotype was seen repeatedly, ten times or more. The J gene is TRBJ1-1, the V gene TRBV9; the D gene is possibly TRBD1 (6 bases). This CDR3 comprises 17 residues. Between the trimmed V and J ends, which lost 3 bases and 0 bases, there was a span of 18 bases. From germline, CDR1 is SGDLS and CDR2 YYNGEE. DNA of the CDR3: TGTGCCAGCAGCGCTACCGGGACACACATCATGAACACTGAAGCTTTCTTT. Translated, it gives CASSATGTHIMNTEAFF.

A few counts support this clonotype. J is TRBJ2-3 and V is TRBV5-5; the D is unclear. Germline V gene lookup returns CDR1 SGHKS and CDR2 YYEKEE (reference sequence). V shed 2 bases and J shed 2 bases, with 9 bases lying between them. The CDR3 runs to 14 residues. The CDR3 DNA reads as TGTGCCAGCAGCTTACCCAGAACCACAGATACGCAGTATTTT. Translated: CASSLPRTTDTQYF.

The gene calls are TRBV18 and TRBJ1-1; D call uncertain. Looked up from germline, CDR1 is KGHSH and CDR2 is LQKENI. The CDR3 spans 14 residues. The V end lost 1 base, the J end lost 1 base, and 7 bases lay between the germline ends. The CDR3 nucleotides are TGTGCCAGCTCACCACTGGTCCAGAACACTGAAGCTTTCTTT. Translated: CASSPLVQNTEAFF.

This chain uses TRBV12-3 or TRBV12-4 with TRBJ2-1; tentatively, D is TRBD2 (5 bases). The length of the CDR3 is 13 residues. The V end was cut by 1 base, the J end by 6 bases, with 7 bases between. CDR3 amino acids: CASSLEDFNEQFF. CDR3 coding DNA: TGTGCCAGCAGTTTAGAGGACTTCAATGAGCAGTTCTTC.

This clonotype was recorded at least ten times. As DNA, the CDR3 is TGTGCCAGCAGCAGACGGACAGGGGGCGGAAGCAATCAGCCCCAGCATTTT. Its protein product is CASSRRTGGGSNQPQHF. The chain uses TRBV21-1 and TRBJ1-5; the DNA was not used to check the table's D call, TRBD1. TRBV21-1 is labeled a pseudogene. The CDR3 extends over 17 amino acids.

This chain's CDR3 is CASSLNSAIRDNEQFF. CDR3 sequence (DNA): TGTGCCAGCAGTCTCAATTCAGCCATCAGGGACAATGAGCAGTTCTTC. This chain connects TRBV27 to TRBJ2-1; D might be TRBD1 (5 bases). The CDR3 covers 16 residues. Germline assignment: CDR1 MNHEY and CDR2 SMNVEV (reference sequence). The V end lost 5 bases, the J end lost 5 bases, and 19 bases lay between the germline ends.